The rows below give T cell receptor beta chains drawn from one sample of a study of blood T cell repertoires in COVID-19. TCRdb's table, derived via immunoSEQ multiplex PCR, lists solely in-frame clones and lacks some. The sample includes just under 300,000 clones, 85% to 90% of them seen just once. Sequencing was carried out using peripheral blood. All receptors derive from a man between 70 and 80 years old with acute or convalescent COVID-19. Each CDR3 is given with its conserved first and last residue. The order of the fields is clone size, D gene, V gene, J gene, CDR3 length, CDR3 DNA, CDR3 protein. A D gene is named only where the DNA matches it firmly. Only some rows state a clone size, as once, few, many or a class for expanded clones.

clone_size: .
d_call: TRBD1
v_call: TRBV9
j_call: TRBJ1-2
cdr3_length: 14
cdr3_nt: TGTGCCAGCAGCGCCTGGACAGGGGCAGGTGGCTACACCTTC
cdr3_aa: CASSAWTGAGGYTF

clone_size: .
d_call: .
v_call: TRBV3-1/TRBV3-2
j_call: TRBJ1-5
cdr3_length: 15
cdr3_nt: TGTGCCAGCAGCCTAGGGGGAGTAGACAATCAGCCCCAGCATTTT
cdr3_aa: CASSLGGVDNQPQHF

clone_size: .
d_call: TRBD1
v_call: TRBV4-1
j_call: TRBJ1-3
cdr3_length: 18
cdr3_nt: TGCGCCAGCAGCCAAGATGACAGGGGGCAATTGAGTGGAAACACCATATATTTT
cdr3_aa: CASSQDDRGQLSGNTIYF

clone_size: .
d_call: .
v_call: TRBV18
j_call: TRBJ1-6
cdr3_length: 17
cdr3_nt: TGTGCCAGCTCACCAATGGCAGGGACAACTGCGGATTCACCCCTCCACTTT
cdr3_aa: CASSPMAGTTADSPLHF

clone_size: .
d_call: .
v_call: TRBV20-1
j_call: TRBJ2-1
cdr3_length: 16
cdr3_nt: TGCAGTGCTAGTACCCGAATCGGGAGCTCCTACAATGAGCAGTTCTTC
cdr3_aa: CSASTRIGSSYNEQFF

clone_size: .
d_call: TRBD1
v_call: TRBV19
j_call: TRBJ1-5
cdr3_length: 15
cdr3_nt: TGTGCCAGTAGGTTTAGCGACAGGGGCAATCAGCCCCAGCATTTT
cdr3_aa: CASRFSDRGNQPQHF

clone_size: .
d_call: TRBD1
v_call: TRBV5-1
j_call: TRBJ1-2
cdr3_length: 16
cdr3_nt: TGCGCCAGCAGCTTGGGAGGGGGCAGTGCTAACTATGGCTACACCTTC
cdr3_aa: CASSLGGGSANYGYTF

clone_size: .
d_call: .
v_call: TRBV7-2
j_call: TRBJ2-7
cdr3_length: 15
cdr3_nt: TGTGCCAGCAGCTTCTCCCGGAGGGGGCTCTACGAGCAGTACTTC
cdr3_aa: CASSFSRRGLYEQYF

clone_size: .
d_call: .
v_call: TRBV5-1
j_call: TRBJ2-5
cdr3_length: 15
cdr3_nt: TGCGCCAGCAGCCAGCCAGACAGGAACCAAGAGACCCAGTACTTC
cdr3_aa: CASSQPDRNQETQYF

clone_size: once
d_call: TRBD2
v_call: TRBV28
j_call: TRBJ2-5
cdr3_length: 14
cdr3_nt: TGTGCCAGCAGACTAGCGGGAGCACGCGAGACCCAGTACTTC
cdr3_aa: CASRLAGARETQYF

clone_size: .
d_call: TRBD1
v_call: TRBV7-2
j_call: TRBJ1-1
cdr3_length: 15
cdr3_nt: TGTGCCAGCAGCCCAAACCCGGGACAGGTCTATGAAGCTTTCTTT
cdr3_aa: CASSPNPGQVYEAFF

clone_size: .
d_call: .
v_call: TRBV5-6
j_call: TRBJ1-5
cdr3_length: 17
cdr3_nt: TGTGCCAGCAGCTCAGCCCTCGACAGGTGGTCCAATCAGCCCCAGCATTTT
cdr3_aa: CASSSALDRWSNQPQHF

clone_size: .
d_call: TRBD2
v_call: TRBV18
j_call: TRBJ2-3
cdr3_length: 15
cdr3_nt: TGTGCCAGCTCACTACTAGCGGGAGTCGGGGATACGCAGTATTTT
cdr3_aa: CASSLLAGVGDTQYF

clone_size: once
d_call: TRBD1
v_call: TRBV6-2/TRBV6-3
j_call: TRBJ2-4
cdr3_length: 15
cdr3_nt: TGTGCCAGCAGTTATGTGCTTGAGTTGACAGGGAGCCAGTACTTC
cdr3_aa: CASSYVLELTGSQYF

clone_size: .
d_call: .
v_call: TRBV7-9
j_call: TRBJ2-2
cdr3_length: 15
cdr3_nt: TGTGCCAGCAGCTTATCGCAAGCGGGCACCGGGGAGCTGTTTTTT
cdr3_aa: CASSLSQAGTGELFF

clone_size: once
d_call: TRBD2
v_call: TRBV6-5
j_call: TRBJ2-7
cdr3_length: 16
cdr3_nt: TGTGCCAGCAGTTTTATGGCCGGGACTAGTACCCTCGAGCAGTACTTC
cdr3_aa: CASSFMAGTSTLEQYF

clone_size: .
d_call: TRBD1
v_call: TRBV6-6
j_call: TRBJ2-7
cdr3_length: 14
cdr3_nt: TGTGCCAGCAGTTACACGGGGACAGGGGGCGAGCAGTACTTC
cdr3_aa: CASSYTGTGGEQYF

clone_size: .
d_call: TRBD1
v_call: TRBV28
j_call: TRBJ1-2
cdr3_length: 13
cdr3_nt: TGTGCCAGCAAAAGAGCAGGGGGCGATGGCTACACCTTC
cdr3_aa: CASKRAGGDGYTF

clone_size: .
d_call: .
v_call: TRBV7-6
j_call: TRBJ2-7
cdr3_length: 15
cdr3_nt: TGTGCCAGCAGCTTACAGCGGCGGGGCTCCTACGAGCAGTACTTC
cdr3_aa: CASSLQRRGSYEQYF

clone_size: few
d_call: TRBD1
v_call: TRBV28
j_call: TRBJ1-5
cdr3_length: 15
cdr3_nt: TGTGCCAGCACCCTAACCCGGGACAGGGGTCAGCCCCAGCATTTT
cdr3_aa: CASTLTRDRGQPQHF

clone_size: .
d_call: .
v_call: TRBV11-2
j_call: TRBJ2-5
cdr3_length: 16
cdr3_nt: TGTGCCAGCAGCTTTCGACTTGACCCGAGTGGGGAGACCCAGTACTTC
cdr3_aa: CASSFRLDPSGETQYF

clone_size: .
d_call: TRBD1
v_call: TRBV6-5
j_call: TRBJ1-2
cdr3_length: 13
cdr3_nt: TGTGCCAGCAGTTACGAACAGGGGTATGGCTACACCTTC
cdr3_aa: CASSYEQGYGYTF

clone_size: .
d_call: TRBD1
v_call: TRBV6-5
j_call: TRBJ1-1
cdr3_length: 15
cdr3_nt: TGTGCCAGCAGTAAACTGACAGGGCCGAACACTGAAGCTTTCTTT
cdr3_aa: CASSKLTGPNTEAFF

clone_size: .
d_call: .
v_call: TRBV28
j_call: TRBJ2-3
cdr3_length: 13
cdr3_nt: TGTGCCAGCAGTTTAGAGGTTCCAGATACGCAGTATTTT
cdr3_aa: CASSLEVPDTQYF

clone_size: .
d_call: TRBD2
v_call: TRBV4-1
j_call: TRBJ2-7
cdr3_length: 15
cdr3_nt: TGCGCCAGCAGCCAGGGCGGGGGAAACTCCTACGAGCAGTACTTC
cdr3_aa: CASSQGGGNSYEQYF

clone_size: .
d_call: .
v_call: TRBV3-1/TRBV3-2
j_call: TRBJ2-5
cdr3_length: 13
cdr3_nt: TGTGCCAGCAGCCGGAACAGGATTGAGACCCAGTACTTC
cdr3_aa: CASSRNRIETQYF

clone_size: .
d_call: .
v_call: TRBV15
j_call: TRBJ1-2
cdr3_length: 14
cdr3_nt: TGTGCCACCAGCAGAGATCGGGCGACAGGCGACTACACCTTC
cdr3_aa: CATSRDRATGDYTF

clone_size: .
d_call: .
v_call: TRBV3-1/TRBV3-2
j_call: TRBJ2-7
cdr3_length: 13
cdr3_nt: TGTGCCAGCAGCCAAGGCGGGACTTCCGAGCAGTACTTC
cdr3_aa: CASSQGGTSEQYF

clone_size: .
d_call: TRBD1
v_call: TRBV7-2
j_call: TRBJ1-6
cdr3_length: 15
cdr3_nt: TGTGCCAGCAGCGGCGGACAGGGAGATAATTCACCCCTCCACTTT
cdr3_aa: CASSGGQGDNSPLHF

clone_size: .
d_call: TRBD1
v_call: TRBV29-1
j_call: TRBJ2-4
cdr3_length: 14
cdr3_nt: TGCAGCGTTGCCACTGGGACAGGGATCCACATTCAGTACTTC
cdr3_aa: CSVATGTGIHIQYF

clone_size: .
d_call: .
v_call: TRBV5-6
j_call: TRBJ1-2
cdr3_length: 13
cdr3_nt: TGTGCCAGCAGCTTGGAAAGGGGACTCGGCTACACCTTC
cdr3_aa: CASSLERGLGYTF

clone_size: .
d_call: .
v_call: TRBV3-1/TRBV3-2
j_call: TRBJ2-3
cdr3_length: 14
cdr3_nt: TGTGCCAGCAGCCAGTTTTCAGGCACAGATACGCAGTATTTT
cdr3_aa: CASSQFSGTDTQYF

clone_size: .
d_call: .
v_call: TRBV28
j_call: TRBJ2-7
cdr3_length: 17
cdr3_nt: TGTGCCAGCAGTTTCCCCATAGGACCCACAGGGTCCTACGAGCAGTACTTC
cdr3_aa: CASSFPIGPTGSYEQYF

clone_size: .
d_call: .
v_call: TRBV5-8
j_call: TRBJ2-2
cdr3_length: 14
cdr3_nt: TGTGCCAGCAGCTTGGCCCAGAACACCGGGGAGCTGTTTTTT
cdr3_aa: CASSLAQNTGELFF

clone_size: .
d_call: .
v_call: TRBV28
j_call: TRBJ2-3
cdr3_length: 16
cdr3_nt: TGTGCCAGCAGTTCGGGCAGGGCAAACTGGGGAGATACGCAGTATTTT
cdr3_aa: CASSSGRANWGDTQYF

clone_size: .
d_call: .
v_call: TRBV7-2
j_call: TRBJ2-2
cdr3_length: 17
cdr3_nt: TGTGCCAGCAGCTTAGGTGGGTCGCGAGGGAGGACCGGGGAGCTGTTTTTT
cdr3_aa: CASSLGGSRGRTGELFF

clone_size: once
d_call: .
v_call: TRBV28
j_call: TRBJ1-1
cdr3_length: 13
cdr3_nt: TGTGCCAGCAGCCCTGACTCGTACACTGAAGCTTTCTTT
cdr3_aa: CASSPDSYTEAFF

clone_size: .
d_call: TRBD1
v_call: TRBV4-2
j_call: TRBJ2-3
cdr3_length: 16
cdr3_nt: TGTGCCAGCAGCCAAGGGGGGACAGGGAGGACAGATACGCAGTATTTT
cdr3_aa: CASSQGGTGRTDTQYF

clone_size: .
d_call: .
v_call: TRBV3-1/TRBV3-2
j_call: TRBJ1-6
cdr3_length: 12
cdr3_nt: TGTGCCAGCAGCCAAGCTAGAGTGCCCCTCCACTTT
cdr3_aa: CASSQARVPLHF

clone_size: .
d_call: .
v_call: TRBV7-8
j_call: TRBJ2-6
cdr3_length: 13
cdr3_nt: TGTGCCAGCATGAACTTTGGGGCCAACGTCCTGACTTTC
cdr3_aa: CASMNFGANVLTF

clone_size: .
d_call: TRBD2
v_call: TRBV4-2
j_call: TRBJ2-2
cdr3_length: 16
cdr3_nt: TGTGCCAGCAGCCAGGCGAGCGGGGCCCCAACCGGGGAGCTGTTTTTT
cdr3_aa: CASSQASGAPTGELFF

clone_size: .
d_call: .
v_call: TRBV27
j_call: TRBJ2-1
cdr3_length: 15
cdr3_nt: TGTGCCAGCAGTTATTCAGGGGGAGGCTACAATGAGCAGTTCTTC
cdr3_aa: CASSYSGGGYNEQFF

clone_size: .
d_call: .
v_call: TRBV7-9
j_call: TRBJ2-3
cdr3_length: 12
cdr3_nt: TGTGCCAGCAGCCCTAGCTCAGATACGCAGTATTTT
cdr3_aa: CASSPSSDTQYF

clone_size: .
d_call: .
v_call: TRBV10-3
j_call: TRBJ2-7
cdr3_length: 12
cdr3_nt: TGTGCCATCAGCAGACAGAACTACGAGCAGTACTTC
cdr3_aa: CAISRQNYEQYF

clone_size: .
d_call: .
v_call: TRBV9
j_call: TRBJ1-1
cdr3_length: 14
cdr3_nt: TGTGCCAGCAGCGCAGGATTTATGAACACTGAAGCTTTCTTT
cdr3_aa: CASSAGFMNTEAFF

clone_size: .
d_call: TRBD2
v_call: TRBV12-3/TRBV12-4
j_call: TRBJ2-5
cdr3_length: 13
cdr3_nt: TGTGCCAGCAGTTTGGGCGGGAGTGAGACCCAGTACTTC
cdr3_aa: CASSLGGSETQYF

clone_size: few
d_call: .
v_call: TRBV5-6
j_call: TRBJ1-2
cdr3_length: 16
cdr3_nt: TGTGCCAGCAGCCTCCCGTGGGCAGGGGCATCGGGAGGCTACACCTTC
cdr3_aa: CASSLPWAGASGGYTF

clone_size: .
d_call: TRBD1
v_call: TRBV20-1
j_call: TRBJ2-7
cdr3_length: 12
cdr3_nt: TGCAGTGCTAGTCCAGGGGGCTACGAGCAGTACTTC
cdr3_aa: CSASPGGYEQYF

clone_size: .
d_call: TRBD2
v_call: TRBV7-2
j_call: TRBJ2-5
cdr3_length: 14
cdr3_nt: TGTGCCAGCACGGGACTAGCGGGAATCGAGACCCAGTACTTC
cdr3_aa: CASTGLAGIETQYF

clone_size: .
d_call: TRBD1
v_call: TRBV6-5
j_call: TRBJ1-2
cdr3_length: 15
cdr3_nt: TGTGCCAGCAGTTCAGCGACCAGGGGGCGAAGGGGCTACACCTTC
cdr3_aa: CASSSATRGRRGYTF

clone_size: .
d_call: .
v_call: TRBV4-2
j_call: TRBJ2-2
cdr3_length: 17
cdr3_nt: TGTGCCAGCAGCCCGCGGACAGTAACAGGGAGCACCGGGGAGCTGTTTTTT
cdr3_aa: CASSPRTVTGSTGELFF

clone_size: .
d_call: TRBD1
v_call: TRBV7-7
j_call: TRBJ2-2
cdr3_length: 15
cdr3_nt: TGTGCCAGCAGCCGGGGACAGGGGGCAACCGGGGAGCTGTTTTTT
cdr3_aa: CASSRGQGATGELFF